Following are 22 T cell receptor beta chains from one sample sequenced in a study of T cell repertoires in cytomegalovirus infection. TCRdb reprocessed the reads with MiXCR, giving one entry per CDR3 protein. The sample yields about 250,000 distinct CDR3 sequences, 12% seen once. The specimen was PBMCs. These receptors all stem from a human donor in good health (CMV status not recorded). Some clones in this sample may be carry-over from other donors' samples.

The chain recombines TRBV20-1 with TRBJ1-5; weak D call: TRBD1 (5 bases). CDR3 size: 14 residues. Germline CDR1 is DFQATT and CDR2 is SNEGSKA (reference sequence). V shed 6 bases and J shed 4 bases, with 16 bases lying between them. The CDR3 is CSAAPQGLNQPQHF. CDR3 in DNA: TGCAGTGCCGCGCCCCAGGGACTAAATCAGCCCCAGCATTTT.

The V call is TRBV28, the J call TRBJ1-4; D ambiguous. V lost 8 bases, J lost 2 bases, and 6 bases lay in between. CDR1 and CDR2 (germline): MDHEN, SYDVKM. This CDR3 is built from 12 residues. This chain's CDR3 is CASQSTNEKLFF. CDR3 nucleotides: TGTGCCAGCCAGAGTACTAATGAAAAACTGTTTTTT.

This clonotype was found many times. The V gene is TRBV14, the J gene TRBJ2-1; D could derive from TRBD1 or TRBD2 (7 bases each). Trimming took 3 bases from V and 7 from J, leaving 16 bases between them. The CDR3 is made up of 15 amino acids. The germline V gene has CDR1 SGHDN and CDR2 FVKESK. Written as DNA, the CDR3 is TGTGCCAGCAGCCAGGAGTACAGGGGAGGGAATGAGCAGTTCTTC. Its translation is CASSQEYRGGNEQFF.

There are a few counts of this clonotype. The chain joins TRBV19 to TRBJ2-6; no clear D gene. Germline-derived CDR1 and CDR2 are LNHDA and SQIVND (reference sequence). Trimming removed 5 bases at V and 0 bases at J, with 11 bases between. The CDR3 extends over 16 amino acids. CDR3 DNA sequence: TGTGCCAGTAGTCCCCGGAAGGGCTCTGGGGCCAACGTCCTGACTTTC. It translates to CASSPRKGSGANVLTF. Filled out from reference TRBV19 and TRBJ2-6, the complete variable domain reads DGGITQSPKYLFRKEGQNVTLSCEQNLNHDAMYWYRQDPGQGLRLIYYSQIVNDFQKGDIAEGYSVSREKKESFPLTVTSAQKNPTAFYLCASSPRKGSGANVLTFGAGSRLTVL.

The CDR3 bases are TGTGCCAGTAGTATTTCAGGGATGAACACTGAAGCTTTCTTT. Its translation: CASSISGMNTEAFF. The chain has TRBV19 and TRBJ1-1, with a possible D match to TRBD1 (5 bases). Deletions cut 3 bases from V and 0 bases from J, with 8 bases between. This CDR3 is 14 amino acids long. CDR1 LNHDA and CDR2 SQIVND come from the germline V gene (reference sequence).

In this sample, this clonotype turned up many times. The chain is built from TRBV7-2 and TRBJ2-7; D perhaps matches TRBD2 (6 bases). CDR3 length equals 16 residues. V shed 0 bases and J shed 4 bases, with 16 bases lying between them. Germline values: CDR1 SGHTA, CDR2 FQGNSA. CDR3 coding DNA: TGTGCCAGCAGCTTAGCGGGTACTAGCTCGGCATACGAGCAGTACTTC. Residues: CASSLAGTSSAYEQYF.

The sample holds many counts of this clonotype. The chain employs TRBV7-2 and TRBJ2-5; D remains ambiguous. The CDR3 has 12 amino acids. Germline CDR1 and CDR2: SGHTA and FQGNSA. Trimming shortened V by 5 bases and J by 5 bases, and 9 bases separated the two germline ends. CDR3 DNA sequence: TGTGCCAGCAGCCTTACACGGGAGACCCAGTACTTC. This sequence encodes CASSLTRETQYF. The variable domain in full, completed from reference TRBV7-2 and TRBJ2-5, reads GAGVSQSPSNKVTEKGKDVELRCDPISGHTALYWYRQSLGQGLEFLIYFQGNSAPDKSGLPSDRFSAERTGGSVSTLTIQRTQQEDSAVYLCASSLTRETQYFGPGTRLLVL.

This clonotype was detected ten times or more. The J gene is TRBJ2-5, the V gene TRBV5-6; 8 bases match TRBD1. Germline V gives CDR1 SGHDT, CDR2 YYEEEE. The length of the CDR3 is 16 residues. With V trimmed by 0 bases and J by 3 bases, 7 bases remained unmatched. CDR3 sequence: CASSLEQGDPKETQYF. The CDR3, as DNA: TGTGCCAGCAGCTTGGAACAGGGGGACCCGAAAGAGACCCAGTACTTC.

The chain joins TRBV10-3 to TRBJ2-1, with D unresolved. V lost 2 bases and J lost 8, with 7 bases in between. This CDR3 comprises 12 residues. Germline V gene sequence: CDR1 ENHRY, CDR2 SYGVKD. The CDR3 spells CAISEDSDEQFF. The CDR3 DNA follows: TGTGCCATCAGTGAGGACTCGGATGAGCAGTTCTTC.

As regards this clonotype: A clone one base away is much larger, so this may be a read error. This sequence joins TRBV20-1 and TRBJ1-5; D not certain. Germline lookup yields CDR1 DFQATT and CDR2 SNEGSKA (reference sequence). The V end was cut by 1 base, the J end by 0 bases, with 4 bases between. The CDR3 runs 13 residues. The CDR3 nucleotides are TGCAGTGCTAGAGCGAATAGCAATCAGCCCCAGCATTTT. The encoded protein is CSARANSNQPQHF.

This clonotype turned up a few times. The CDR3 is CASSLTSGGHEQFF. The CDR3 DNA follows: TGTGCCAGCAGTTTGACTAGCGGGGGTCATGAGCAGTTCTTC. V and J are TRBV12-3 or TRBV12-4 and TRBJ2-1, with 12 bases that match TRBD2. This CDR3 has 14 amino acids. V lost 3 bases to trimming and J lost 8 bases; unmatched junction nucleotides: 2.

There are many counts of this clonotype. J is TRBJ2-2 and V is TRBV7-9; 9 nucleotides match TRBD2. The CDR3 sequence is 14 residues long. The trim removed 10 bases at V and 6 bases at J, leaving 9 bases unmatched. The germline V gene has CDR1 SEHNR and CDR2 FQNEAQ (reference sequence). CDR3 sequence reads: CATRLAEGSGELFF. CDR3 DNA sequence: TGTGCCACGCGACTAGCGGAAGGGTCCGGGGAGCTGTTTTTT.

This clonotype was detected a few times. This chain connects TRBV20-1 to TRBJ2-3, with 9 bases lining up with TRBD2. CDR1 and CDR2 (germline): DFQATT, SNEGSKA (reference sequence). Trimming cost V 2 bases and J 7 bases; bases outside gene matches: 7. This CDR3 spans 14 amino acids. The CDR3 DNA sequence: TGCAGTGCTAGAATTAGCGGGAGCGGAAATACGCAGTATTTT. This codes for CSARISGSGNTQYF.

There are a few counts of this clonotype. This chain uses TRBV5-1 with TRBJ2-7; TRBD1 matches 7 bases. The germline gives CDR1 SGHRS, CDR2 YFSETQ. This CDR3 region has 17 residues. J lost 0 bases, V lost 4 bases, and 13 bases had no gene match. The CDR3 region has the DNA TGCGCCAGCAGCCCTAGATACCCCGGGACAGACTCCTACGAGCAGTACTTC. This translates into CASSPRYPGTDSYEQYF. The complete variable domain, with remaining parts taken from reference TRBV5-1 and TRBJ2-7, reads KAGVTQTPRYLIKTRGQQVTLSCSPISGHRSVSWYQQTPGQGLQFLFEYFSETQRNKGNFPGRFSGRQFSNSRSEMNVSTLELGDSALYLCASSPRYPGTDSYEQYFGPGTRLTVT.

This clonotype was seen more than once but under ten times. The V call is TRBV6-2 or TRBV6-3, the J call TRBJ2-5; D is unclear. The CDR3 has 13 amino acids. The V gene's germline CDR1 is MNHEY and CDR2 SVGEGT. V lost 8 bases, J lost 0 bases, and 10 bases lay in between. The CDR3 loop reads CASLRVYQETQYF. The CDR3 DNA reads as TGTGCCAGCCTTAGGGTTTACCAAGAGACCCAGTACTTC.

This clonotype has ten or more counts. The chain uses TRBV20-1 and TRBJ1-1; 7 bases are shared with TRBD1. The ends lost 3 bases at V and 4 bases at J; junction bases unmatched: 14. The CDR3 has 16 residues. Germline V lookup: CDR1 DFQATT, CDR2 SNEGSKA (reference sequence). The CDR3 nucleotides read TGCAGTGCTAGGATCCCAGGGGGGGGCGATGGCACTGAAGCTTTCTTT. Translated, it gives CSARIPGGGDGTEAFF.

This clonotype was picked up a small number of times. CDR3: CASSIDSDNGYTF. The CDR3 DNA reads TGTGCCAGTAGTATAGACTCGGACAATGGCTACACCTTC. This chain links TRBV19 with TRBJ1-2, with D possibly being TRBD1 (5 bases). V lost 0 bases and J 6 bases, leaving 8 bases between the germline ends. Germline values: CDR1 LNHDA, CDR2 SQIVND (reference sequence). The CDR3 contains 13 residues.

This clonotype has a handful of counts. This chain uses TRBV5-1 with TRBJ1-6; D not certain. V gave up 4 bases and J gave up 9 bases, with 14 bases separating them. This CDR3 region has 14 residues. Germline CDR1 SGHRS, CDR2 YFSETQ. The CDR3 sequence is CASSPRVDGSPLHF. DNA for the CDR3: TGCGCCAGCAGCCCTCGGGTCGATGGTTCACCCCTCCACTTT. The variable domain in full, with the rest retrieved from reference TRBV5-1 and TRBJ1-6, is KAGVTQTPRYLIKTRGQQVTLSCSPISGHRSVSWYQQTPGQGLQFLFEYFSETQRNKGNFPGRFSGRQFSNSRSEMNVSTLELGDSALYLCASSPRVDGSPLHFGNGTRLTVT.

This clonotype occurred many times. The J gene is TRBJ2-3, the V gene TRBV5-6; D gene ambiguous. The CDR3 contains 17 residues. The V gene lost 0 bases and the J gene lost 1 base, with 15 bases spanning the gap. The germline CDR1 and CDR2 sequences are SGHDT and YYEEEE. The CDR3 is CASSLVSAGLRTDTQYF. CDR3 sequence (DNA): TGTGCCAGCAGCTTGGTATCTGCAGGCCTCCGCACAGATACGCAGTATTTT.

There are a few counts of this clonotype. V gene TRBV14 combines with J gene TRBJ1-1; unclear D gene. CDR1 is SGHDN and CDR2 is FVKESK in the germline V gene. V was pared by 1 base and J by 1 base, with 10 bases between. CDR3 length equals 15 residues. The chain's CDR3 is CASSQGYSSNTEAFF. The DNA of the CDR3 is TGTGCCAGCAGCCAAGGGTACAGCTCGAACACTGAAGCTTTCTTT. The variable domain in full, with the rest retrieved from reference TRBV14 and TRBJ1-1, is EAGVTQFPSHSVIEKGQTVTLRCDPISGHDNLYWYRRVMGKEIKFLLHFVKESKQDESGMPNNRFLAERTGGTYSTLKVQPAELEDSGVYFCASSQGYSSNTEAFFGQGTRLTVV.

This clonotype was seen many times. The V gene is TRBV28, the J gene TRBJ1-1; D might be TRBD1 (6 bases). The CDR3 contains 15 residues. Germline loops: CDR1 MDHEN, CDR2 SYDVKM. Deletions cut 7 bases from V and 6 bases from J, with 21 bases between. The CDR3 region is CASIEGGGRGSEAFF. The CDR3 DNA sequence: TGTGCCAGCATAGAGGGGGGGGGGCGCGGCTCTGAAGCTTTCTTT.

This sequence joins TRBV19 and TRBJ2-6; D not certain. Germline-derived CDR1 and CDR2 are LNHDA and SQIVND (reference sequence). V was clipped by 1 base and J by 2 bases, with 9 bases between them. The CDR3 consists of 16 residues. The CDR3: CASSIGARTGANVLTF. The CDR3 DNA follows: TGTGCCAGTAGTATAGGGGCGCGGACTGGGGCCAACGTCCTGACTTTC.